The clone carrying this T cell receptor beta chain showed up just once. The assay was immunoSEQ multiplex PCR, and TCRdb's table has in-frame clones only and misses some. The sample has 300,000 to 450,000 clones, roughly 88% seen once. The CDR3 has 15 residues. Germline V CDR1 and CDR2: SGHDN, FVKESK. V was shortened by 5 bases and J by 3 bases, with 16 bases between the two germline ends. The record originates from a study of cytomegalovirus exposure and HLA in healthy donors. The V and J genes are TRBV14 and TRBJ1-2; a possible D gene is TRBD1 (6 bases). Sequenced sample: PBMCs. The origin of this receptor is a woman younger than 30 in good health and CMV-seronegative. The chain's CDR3 is CASSREGGTYYGYTF. As DNA, the CDR3 is TGTGCCAGCAGCAGAGAAGGGGGAACTTACTATGGCTACACCTTC.